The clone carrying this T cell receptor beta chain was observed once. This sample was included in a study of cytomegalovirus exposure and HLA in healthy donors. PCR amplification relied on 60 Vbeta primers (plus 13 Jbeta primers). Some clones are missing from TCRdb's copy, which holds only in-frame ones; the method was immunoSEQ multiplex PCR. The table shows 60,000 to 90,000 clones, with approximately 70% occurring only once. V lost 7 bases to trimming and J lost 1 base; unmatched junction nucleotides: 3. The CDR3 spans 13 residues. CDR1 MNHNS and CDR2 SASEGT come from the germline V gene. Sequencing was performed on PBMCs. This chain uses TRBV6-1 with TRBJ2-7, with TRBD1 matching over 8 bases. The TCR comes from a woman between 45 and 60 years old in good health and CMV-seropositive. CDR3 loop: CASNDRGSYEQYF. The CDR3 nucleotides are TGTGCCAGCAATGACAGGGGATCCTACGAGCAGTACTTC.